This TCR beta chain was observed in a study of T-cell memory formation after mild COVID-19. Study at large: Most TCR clusters belonged to a single donor.

Study-wide results and caveats: Largely, contracting CD4+ clones fell within CM and EM, and contracting CD8+ clones within EMRA.

TCR alpha and TCR beta cDNA libraries carrying sample barcodes and UMIs were produced by 5'RACE using constant-segment primers. Via MiXCR, TCRdb re-called the 5' RACE reads, giving one row per CDR3 protein. This table holds about 110,000 distinct CDR3 sequences, over 15% found once. A remark on this clonotype: Its specificity is unknown.

The V segment lost 5 bases and the J segment 4 bases; nucleotides outside the gene matches: 4. The germline gives CDR1 SGHAT, CDR2 FQNNGV. CDR3 size: 14 residues. V gene TRBV11-2 combines with J gene TRBJ2-5; 10 bases line up with TRBD1. The sequence was collected from an adult woman who had mild COVID-19 (a few samples of this study predate the infection). Cell type and time point are not known. The sample consisted of PBMCs or a T cell subset sorted from them (not recorded which). The CDR3 coding sequence is TGTGCCAGCAGCGTACGGACAGGGGGAGAGACCCAGTACTTC. It codes for CASSVRTGGETQYF.